The 20 T cell receptor beta chains given below trace back to one sample, sequenced in a study of T cells in Graves' hyperthyroidism and ophthalmopathy. The CDR3 regions of TCR beta were amplified from RNA transcripts. First-round RT-PCR with HTBI primers amplified the TCR CDR3 region. TCRdb re-called the multiplex PCR reads with MiXCR, one entry per CDR3 protein. The data show around 760,000 distinct CDR3 sequences, with 35% seen just once and around 31% held by the top ten. The sample taken for sequencing was blood. Receptors originate from a woman in her thirties or forties with Graves' hyperthyroidism.

Of note for this clonotype: Germline is not matched at one junction end, which may reflect a read error. This CDR3 reads CASSLGGDSVTMNTEPFF. The CDR3 DNA is TGTGCCAGCAGCTTAGGAGGGGACAGCGTTACTATGAACACTGAACCTTTCTTT. The rearrangement uses TRBV7-9 and TRBJ1-1, with 7 bases lining up with TRBD1. CDR1 SEHNR and CDR2 FQNEAQ come from the germline V gene (reference sequence). This CDR3 contains 18 residues.

V gene TRBV4-3 combines with J gene TRBJ1-2; a weak D match, TRBD1 (5 bases). CDR1 is LGHNA and CDR2 is YSLEER in the germline V gene. With 0 bases removed from V and 3 bases from J, the gap between germline ends came to 11 bases. This CDR3 is 15 amino acids long. CDR3 in DNA: TGCGCCAGCAGCCAAGACCCGGGGACCCACTATGGCTACACCTTC. Residues: CASSQDPGTHYGYTF.

This clonotype was seen repeatedly, ten times or more. The genes are TRBV29-1 and TRBJ1-1; tentatively, D is TRBD1 (5 bases). Germline loops: CDR1 SQVTM, CDR2 ANQGSEA. This CDR3 is built from 12 residues. Trimming took 2 bases from V and 3 from J, leaving 7 bases between them. CDR3 in amino acids: CSVERGHTEAFF. The CDR3 nucleotides are TGCAGCGTTGAAAGGGGACACACTGAAGCTTTCTTT.

This clonotype was detected ten times or more. J is TRBJ1-5 and V is TRBV19; TRBD1 matches at 9 bases. This CDR3 comprises 14 residues. The V gene end was trimmed by 3 bases and the J gene end by 4 bases; junction bases not matched to a gene: 1. Germline values: CDR1 LNHDA, CDR2 SQIVND (reference sequence). CDR3 nucleotide sequence: TGTGCCAGTAGTATGACAGGGGGGAATCAGCCCCAGCATTTT. Translation gives CASSMTGGNQPQHF.

This chain connects TRBV5-4 to TRBJ2-2; D remains ambiguous. With 0 bases removed from V and 2 bases from J, the gap between germline ends came to 11 bases. Germline assignment: CDR1 SGHNT and CDR2 YYREEE (reference sequence). The CDR3 consists of 16 residues. CDR3 residues: CASSLASGINTGELFF. CDR3 nucleotide sequence: TGTGCCAGCAGCTTGGCAAGTGGGATCAACACCGGGGAGCTGTTTTTT.

The rearrangement uses TRBV19 and TRBJ1-1; a weak D match, TRBD1 (5 bases). The V end lost 3 bases, the J end lost 0 bases, and 11 bases lay between the germline ends. Looked up from germline, CDR1 is LNHDA and CDR2 is SQIVND (reference sequence). This CDR3 has 15 residues. CDR3 sequence (DNA): TGTGCCAGTAGTATTTGGGGGGAAATGAACACTGAAGCTTTCTTT. Amino acid sequence: CASSIWGEMNTEAFF.

This chain connects TRBV6-1 to TRBJ2-2; 9 bases agree with TRBD2. J lost 2 bases, V lost 9 bases, and 10 bases had no gene match. From germline, CDR1 is MNHNS and CDR2 SASEGT. The CDR3 sequence is 16 residues long. In nucleotides, the CDR3 is TGTGCCAGGGAGGGTAGCGGGAGTAGTAACACCGGGGAGCTGTTTTTT. Translated, it gives CAREGSGSSNTGELFF.

This chain joins TRBV7-9 and TRBJ2-3, with D unresolved. The CDR3 is 13 amino acids. V shed 3 bases and J shed 6 bases, with 10 bases lying between them. CDR1 SEHNR and CDR2 FQNEAQ come from the germline V gene (reference sequence). The DNA for the CDR3 is TGTGCCAGCAGCTTGGCACTGTATGATACGCAGTATTTT. Translation gives CASSLALYDTQYF.

This clonotype was counted a few times. The genes are TRBV13 and TRBJ1-2; TRBD1 matches 9 bases. The CDR3 sequence is 15 residues long. Trimming took 6 bases from V and 7 from J; bases not matched to a gene: 12. Germline CDR1 PRHDT, CDR2 FYEKMQ (reference sequence). CDR3 nucleotide sequence: TGTGCCAGCAGGGAGAGGACAGGGGCGAGGGTTGGCTACACCTTC. This sequence encodes CASRERTGARVGYTF.

The sample holds a few counts of this clonotype. The CDR3 sequence: CASSQGSYTETQYF. In DNA form, the CDR3 reads TGTGCCAGCAGCCAAGGCAGCTACACAGAGACCCAGTACTTC. The V call is TRBV14, the J call TRBJ2-5; D uncertain. Germline CDR1 SGHDN, CDR2 FVKESK. The CDR3 runs 14 residues. V was shortened by 1 base and J by 4 bases, with 10 bases between the two germline ends.

Turning to this clonotype: A read error is possible here, since a much larger clone lies one base away. The genes are TRBV10-3 and TRBJ1-4; no clear D. Germline V lookup: CDR1 ENHRY, CDR2 SYGVKD. The CDR3 is made up of 14 amino acids. The CDR3 spells CAISALQSNENLFF. CDR3 in DNA: TGTGCCATCAGTGCCCTACAGAGTAATGAAAATCTGTTTTTT.

The V and J genes are TRBV13 and TRBJ2-7; TRBD2 aligns across 7 bases. V lost 4 bases to trimming and J lost 4 bases; unmatched junction nucleotides: 16. The CDR3 runs to 17 residues. The V gene's germline CDR1 is PRHDT and CDR2 FYEKMQ (reference sequence). The CDR3 coding sequence is TGTGCCAGCAGCTGGGGGGGGATGGGCGGAACCCATTACGAGCAGTACTTC. Encoded protein: CASSWGGMGGTHYEQYF.

With regard to this clonotype: It may be a read error: a sequence one base away is much more abundant. The conserved closing phenylalanine or tryptophan is absent in this CDR3, likely reflecting a read error. The V call is TRBV20-1, the J call TRBJ2-7; TRBD2 agrees at 9 bases. V lost 0 bases to trimming and J lost 6 bases; unmatched junction nucleotides: 12. This CDR3 comprises 16 residues. CDR1 DFQATT and CDR2 SNEGSKA come from the germline V gene (reference sequence). The CDR3 nucleotides read TGCAGTGCTAGAGATCGGCGGGAGGGCCCAGTGGGCGAGCAGTACCTC. Amino acids: CSARDRREGPVGEQYL.

This clonotype came up many times. The chain is built from TRBV5-1 and TRBJ1-1, with D possibly being TRBD1 (6 bases). Germline CDR1 is SGHRS and CDR2 is YFSETQ. Trimming cost V 1 base and J 4 bases, with 14 bases left between them. The CDR3 is 15 amino acids. The CDR3: CASSLTQGQATEAFF. CDR3 DNA sequence: TGCGCCAGCAGCTTGACGCAGGGGCAGGCCACTGAAGCTTTCTTT. Together with reference TRBV5-1 and TRBJ1-1, the CDR3 gives the full variable domain: KAGVTQTPRYLIKTRGQQVTLSCSPISGHRSVSWYQQTPGQGLQFLFEYFSETQRNKGNFPGRFSGRQFSNSRSEMNVSTLELGDSALYLCASSLTQGQATEAFFGQGTRLTVV.

Of note for this clonotype: At one of its ends the junction is not consistent with the germline gene, which may arise from a read error. This chain connects TRBV15 to TRBJ1-1; D gene unclear. The CDR3 covers 13 residues. Germline-derived CDR1 and CDR2 are LNHNV and YYDKDF (reference sequence). The CDR3 bases are TGTACCACCAGCAGAGGCGGTAACACTGAAGCTTTCTTT. Translating it yields CTTSRGGNTEAFF.

This clonotype has ten or more counts. The CDR3 bases are TGTGCCAGCAGCTCCCAGGGTGCCAGTAACGAGCAGTACTTC. It encodes CASSSQGASNEQYF. The chain employs TRBV7-9 and TRBJ2-7, with D perhaps matching TRBD1 (5 bases). In germline, CDR1 is SEHNR, CDR2 FQNEAQ (reference sequence). Trimming stripped 4 bases from V and 5 bases from J, with 15 bases between. This CDR3 has 14 residues. The full variable domain, in which reference TRBV7-9 and TRBJ2-7 provide the parts outside the CDR3, is DTGVSQNPRHKITKRGQNVTFRCDPISEHNRLYWYRQTLGQGPEFLTYFQNEAQLEKSRLLSDRFSAERPKGSFSTLEIQRTEQGDSAMYLCASSSQGASNEQYFGPGTRLTVT.

The table lists this clonotype with many counts. This chain links TRBV7-3 with TRBJ1-1; D possibly corresponds to TRBD1 (5 bases). This CDR3 spans 14 amino acids. Trimming left V 4 bases short and J 2 bases short, with 11 bases between. Germline lookup yields CDR1 SGHTA and CDR2 FQGTGA. The CDR3 spells CASSSGVYNTEAFF. The DNA for the CDR3 is TGTGCCAGCAGCTCGGGGGTATATAACACTGAAGCTTTCTTT.

V gene TRBV3-1 combines with J gene TRBJ1-2; unclear D gene. Trimming removed 5 bases from V and 0 bases from J, with 13 bases in between. The germline V gene has CDR1 LGHDT and CDR2 YNNKEL (reference sequence). The CDR3 sequence is 15 residues long. The CDR3 reads CASSAPGEANYGYTF. CDR3 bases: TGTGCCAGCAGCGCCCCCGGCGAGGCTAACTATGGCTACACCTTC.

V is TRBV19 and J is TRBJ1-4, with D maybe TRBD1 (5 bases). The CDR3 is 16 amino acids. V was trimmed by 4 bases and J by 0 bases, leaving 12 bases between them. Looked up from germline, CDR1 is LNHDA and CDR2 is SQIVND (reference sequence). CDR3 sequence: CASSTRAPATNEKLFF. The CDR3 nucleotides are TGTGCCAGTAGTACCAGGGCCCCCGCAACTAATGAAAAACTGTTTTTT.

Regarding this clonotype: With a much larger clone just one base away, this may be a read error. The chain carries TRBV6-2 or TRBV6-3 and TRBJ1-2; D is ambiguous. The CDR3 spans 12 residues. CDR1 is MNHEY and CDR2 is SVGEGT in the germline V gene. For the CDR3, the DNA is TGTGCCGGCAGTTACGCCGGATATGGCTACACCTTC. It encodes CAGSYAGYGYTF.